The T cell receptor (beta chain) described here comes from a study of CD8 T cells in ankylosing spondylitis. Study outcomes and limitations: A TCR beta motif of fewer than 10 highly homologous variants seemed to mark ankylosing spondylitis blood. In ankylosing spondylitis patients, matched synovial fluid reportedly showed significant enrichment of disease-linked clones.

Generation of TCR beta libraries employed quantitative 5'-RACE incorporating molecular barcodes. TCRdb re-called the 5' RACE reads through MiXCR, storing one row per CDR3 protein. This sample yields 40,000 to 50,000 distinct CDR3 sequences, of which 3% to 4% are seen a single time; about 4% belongs to the top ten. Germline CDR1 SGDLS, CDR2 YYNGEE. V was pared by 1 base and J by 1 base, with 4 bases of the junction left unmatched. There are 16 residues in the CDR3. This clonotype has at least ten counts. The antigen is unknown. This receptor was obtained from a female donor with ankylosing spondylitis or in good health (not recorded which). The chain is built from TRBV9 and TRBJ2-2; 7 nucleotides match TRBD2. Sequenced sample: blood, either unsorted or a sorted T cell fraction (not recorded which). The CDR3 DNA is TGTGCCAGCAGCGTACAAGCGGGGAGGAACACCGGGGAGCTGTTTTTT. Its protein is CASSVQAGRNTGELFF.